Shown below are 12 T cell receptor beta chains from a single sample sequenced in a study of blood T cell repertoires in COVID-19. Produced via immunoSEQ multiplex PCR; TCRdb's table is partial and in-frame only. The repertoire includes approximately 250,000 clones, around nine tenths of them detected once, and around 5.1% sits in the top ten. Source material: peripheral blood. These receptors originate from a woman aged 60-75 years with COVID-19, enrolled during active disease.

The chain combines TRBV20-1 with TRBJ1-5; 7 nucleotides line up with TRBD1. V shed 3 bases and J 9 bases; nucleotides not matched to a gene: 11. This CDR3 comprises 14 residues. Germline V gives CDR1 DFQATT, CDR2 SNEGSKA (reference sequence). The CDR3 sequence: CSASTGQGEMPQHF. The CDR3 DNA is TGCAGTGCTAGTACGGGCCAGGGGGAGATGCCCCAGCATTTT.

This clone came up a few times. The CDR3 DNA reads as TGCGCCAGCAGCCACCTCGGGACAGCGAACACTGAAGCTTTCTTT. Encoded protein: CASSHLGTANTEAFF. The V call is TRBV4-1, the J call TRBJ1-1; 7 nucleotides align to TRBD1. CDR3 length: 15 amino acids. Germline-derived CDR1 and CDR2 are MGHRA and YSYEKL. After removal of 3 bases from V and 1 base from J, the junction contained 5 bases not matched to a gene.

The gene calls are TRBV5-4 and TRBJ1-5; D is ambiguous. This CDR3 region has 14 residues. Germline V gene lookup returns CDR1 SGHNT and CDR2 YYREEE (reference sequence). V was pared by 1 base and J by 6 bases, with 11 bases between. CDR3 protein: CASSLSGRGQPQHF. The CDR3 DNA reads as TGTGCCAGCAGCTTGTCCGGGAGAGGTCAGCCCCAGCATTTT.

The sample holds a few counts of this clone. This chain links TRBV5-5 with TRBJ2-7; D remains ambiguous. The CDR3 runs to 12 residues. Between the trimmed V and J ends, which lost 1 base and 7 bases, there was a span of 9 bases. Looked up from germline, CDR1 is SGHKS and CDR2 is YYEKEE (reference sequence). The DNA for the CDR3 is TGTGCCAGCAGCTTGACACGGGTTGAGCAGTACTTC. It translates to CASSLTRVEQYF.

This chain uses TRBV28 with TRBJ1-2; D remains unclear. Looked up from germline, CDR1 is MDHEN and CDR2 is SYDVKM. Trimming took off 4 bases at V and 4 bases at J, with 10 bases between the two ends. This CDR3 contains 13 residues. The CDR3 DNA reads TGTGCCAGCAGTTCCAGGAAACTCTATGGCTACACCTTC. Translating it yields CASSSRKLYGYTF.

Points on this clone: Other DNA sequences in the sample encode the same CDR3. CDR3 bases: TGTGCCAGCAGCCAAGACAGGGGGAACACTGAAGCTTTCTTT. The encoded protein is CASSQDRGNTEAFF. V is TRBV4-2 and J is TRBJ1-1, with a possible D match to TRBD1 (6 bases). The CDR3 contains 14 residues. Looked up from germline, CDR1 is LGHNA and CDR2 is YNFKEQ. V shed 0 bases and J shed 1 base, with 6 bases lying between them.

The sample holds one count of this clone. The genes are TRBV28 and TRBJ1-6; 7 positions agree with TRBD1. The germline V gene has CDR1 MDHEN and CDR2 SYDVKM. This CDR3 region has 15 residues. V gave up 6 bases and J gave up 6 bases; unmatched junction bases: 8. CDR3 residues: CASSRAGTANSPLHF. DNA of the CDR3: TGTGCCAGCAGCCGAGCTGGGACAGCTAATTCACCCCTCCACTTT.

The chain links TRBV18 to TRBJ2-1, with 8 bases fitting TRBD2. Germline V gene lookup returns CDR1 KGHSH and CDR2 LQKENI. J was trimmed by 13 bases and V by 2 bases; bases with no gene match: 4. This CDR3 comprises 12 residues. The chain's CDR3 is CASSPIAGSQFF. CDR3 DNA: TGTGCCAGCTCACCAATAGCGGGGTCACAGTTCTTC.

The chain is built from TRBV27 and TRBJ2-5; 12 nucleotides agree with TRBD2. V lost 1 base to trimming and J lost 0 bases; unmatched junction nucleotides: 3. Per the germline V gene, CDR1 is MNHEY and CDR2 is SMNVEV (reference sequence). There are 17 residues in the CDR3. The CDR3: CASSLYGLAGNQETQYF. The CDR3 DNA is TGTGCCAGCAGTTTATACGGACTAGCGGGAAACCAAGAGACCCAGTACTTC.

The genes are TRBV5-1 and TRBJ2-1, with 10 bases that match TRBD2. From germline, CDR1 is SGHRS and CDR2 YFSETQ. This CDR3 is built from 16 residues. V shed 2 bases, J shed 5 bases, and the junction held 7 bases outside the gene matches. The CDR3 loop is CASSFSSLAGDNEQFF. CDR3 DNA: TGCGCCAGCAGCTTTAGTTCGCTAGCGGGAGACAATGAGCAGTTCTTC.

The chain combines TRBV7-2 with TRBJ1-1; D is undetermined. Germline assignment: CDR1 SGHTA and CDR2 FQGNSA. The length of the CDR3 is 15 residues. Trimming left V 1 base short and J 7 bases short, with 16 bases between. The CDR3 is CASSLDSGYRGEAFF. CDR3 nucleotides: TGTGCCAGCAGCTTAGACTCGGGGTATCGGGGTGAAGCTTTCTTT.

This clone was observed once. This rearrangement joins TRBV27 to TRBJ1-4; D is possibly TRBD1 (6 bases). V was shortened by 6 bases and J by 2 bases, with 13 bases between the two germline ends. CDR3 length: 15 amino acids. The V gene's germline CDR1 is MNHEY and CDR2 SMNVEV (reference sequence). CDR3 amino acids: CASSFRGMTNEKLFF. CDR3 bases: TGTGCCAGCAGCTTCAGGGGTATGACTAATGAAAAACTGTTTTTT.